This T cell receptor (beta chain) was captured by sequencing in a study of T cell responses to AZD1222 COVID-19 vaccine. Method: immunoSEQ multiplex PCR; TCRdb's copy keeps in-frame clones and lacks some. Altogether around 89,000 clones are present, approximately 91% being singletons, with the ten largest covering about a fifth. Study-level findings and limits: Distributed over spike, vaccine-associated CD4 TCRs predominated at 160-218 and 743-854. Clonal diversity may have been underestimated, and the donors were mostly white British, with more females than males. Only after the peak T cell response were repertoires sampled. Baseline antibody screening turned up just six seropositive AZD1222 recipients.

A note on this clone: Its specificity is unknown.

V was clipped by 2 bases and J by 8 bases, with 9 bases between them. CDR3 length: 12 residues. The germline CDR1 and CDR2 sequences are MNHEY and SVGEGT. The specimen was peripheral blood, collected on day 0 of AZD1222 vaccination. This chain connects TRBV6-2 or TRBV6-3 to TRBJ1-2, with no clear D. The receptor comes from an adult in good health. CDR3 loop: CASSYNTRGYTF. CDR3 coding DNA: TGTGCCAGCAGTTACAACACAAGGGGCTACACCTTC.